This T cell receptor beta chain is from a study of regulatory T cells in long-lasting Graves disease (dated by TCRdb to about 2021). About the full investigation: In the newly diagnosed Graves' disease group, patients had been taking antithyroid drugs for less than 3 months. The study was registered as a clinical trial and conducted in China. A total of around 35 samples underwent TCR sequencing: about 13 from persistent and roughly 20 from newly diagnosed Graves' disease patients. Persistent Graves' disease patients were compared with newly diagnosed Graves' disease patients by peripheral blood TCR sequencing and RNA sequencing. The full study reports these points: Sequencing and analysis were limited to the TCR beta chain. The study examined only peripheral blood because the primary lesion, thyroid tissue, could not be accessed. Persistent patients shared more public clonotypes among themselves (2,741) than newly diagnosed patients did (over 950). The small sample size was acknowledged by the authors as a limitation that may reduce accuracy. TRBV28, TRBJ1-2 and TRBJ2-5 were preferentially used in persistent disease, while TRBV20-1 and TRBJ2-1 were favored in newly diagnosed disease. Lower TCR Shannon entropy and fewer highly expanded clones were observed in persistent Graves' disease patients than in newly diagnosed patients, which suggested clonal expansion.

Explained via the paper, the time point label denotes: newly diagnosed GD, antithyroid drugs for less than 3 months. For both TCR sequencing and RNA sequencing, RNA was extracted from PBMCs in TRIzol. The diagnosis of Graves' disease was made according to American Thyroid Association guidelines. Patients for the study were recruited at an endocrinology department in Xi'an, China. Each patient gave 9 to 10 milliliters of peripheral blood, collected in an EDTA anticoagulant tube. PBMCs were isolated by Ficoll Paque Plus density gradient separation without further T cell sorting. An Agilent 2100 Bioanalyzer and agarose gel were used to assess RNA quality, and a NanoDrop 2000 was used to measure RNA concentration. The library relied on multiplex PCR. The instrument was an Illumina HiSeq 4000. iRepertoire HTBI primers and Arm-PCR amplification of CDR3 regions were used to construct TCR beta libraries. Before sequencing, the PCR products went through gel purification. As for the original processing: Gene usage analysis of CDR3 amino acid clonotypes used the approximately 62 TRBV and 14 to 15 TRBJ segments found across samples. COPE and FqMerger were used to merge filtered high-quality paired reads into contigs. Contigs were aligned with BLAST to IMGT TRBV, TRBD and TRBJ reference genes, and CDR3 was defined per IMGT. Any clonotype with a frequency above 0.1% was counted as a highly expanded clone. Shannon entropy served as the measure of repertoire diversity, while the Gini coefficient captured V-J evenness. Clonotypes shared by more than one individual were considered public. TCRdb reran the public reads through fastp at Q25 and MiXCR, keeping productive beta chains. Each CDR3 protein appears once, grouped with its most common genes and DNA. The V and J calls and clone size are TCRdb's, not the authors'. The sample includes 500,000 or so distinct CDR3 sequences, with 15% to 20% observed a single time. 10% to 15% of the sample goes to the ten largest clones.

The germline V gene provides CDR1 SGHRS and CDR2 YFSETQ. After removal of 2 bases from V and 4 bases from J, the junction retains 11 bases not matched to a gene. Inclusive of the bounding cysteine and phenylalanine, the CDR3 is 18 residues long. The DNA shown is the 54-base CDR3, in frame from base 1. This clonotype has at least ten counts. What antigen it recognizes has not been identified. Base qualities are missing; no much larger clone stands one base away. The same data also went into a second study, on T cells in Graves' hyperthyroidism and ophthalmopathy. As the second publication notes: Stable Graves' hyperthyroidism was defined as no progression to ophthalmopathy during 18 months of follow-up. Hyperthyroidism patients were newly diagnosed, had a disease duration of under 2 months, and were aged 18 to 65 years. Any patient with an uncontrolled infection, another autoimmune disease, pregnancy or lactation was excluded. Diagnoses were established on the basis of clinical symptoms, serum thyroxine and TRAb, thyroid ultrasound, and orbital computed tomography. The TCR CDR3 was subjected to a first round of RT-PCR using the HTBI primer set and the Qiagen OneStep RT-PCR kit. Most expanded thyroid clonotypes (frequency above 0.001) were also detected in blood, a finding suggesting that blood repertoires may reflect thyroid immune responses. A 13 V-J signature model separated ophthalmopathy from stable hyperthyroidism, with approximately 87% sensitivity and 81% to 82% specificity in cross-validation and 80%/75% in testing. In validation, the model predicted progression to ophthalmopathy a median of 6.5 months before onset, with roughly 70% sensitivity and just under 75% specificity. To identify distinguishing TCR V-J signatures, a discovery cohort of 90 to 100 patients was used, comprising 43 with Graves' ophthalmopathy and roughly 60 with stable Graves' hyperthyroidism. Prospective prediction of ophthalmopathy was tested in an independent validation cohort consisting of roughly 19 hyperthyroidism patients and over 15 patients who later progressed to ophthalmopathy. The 95 to 100 discovery patients were randomly divided into training and test sets at a 7:3 ratio. In roughly six Graves' hyperthyroidism patients, the study also compared T-cell repertoires from thyroid tissue with T-cell repertoires from blood. Following sampling, methimazole starting at 30 mg daily was given to hyperthyroidism patients, and high-dose intravenous methylprednisolone was given to ophthalmopathy patients. Libraries were constructed in a second round of multiplex PCR, after which size selection and purification were performed. Libraries were sequenced paired-end with 100 bp reads on an Illumina HiSeq2000. SOAPnuke was used to process the raw data, with reads discarded if the reads contained adapters or uncalled bases, had a mean Phred below 15, or lacked an exact constant-primer or identifier match. High-quality paired reads were merged with COPE v1.2.5, and unique nucleotide sequences were defined as clonotypes. MiTCR v1.1 was used to align the clonotypes against IMGT TRBV, TRBD and TRBJ reference segments. The analysis was restricted to V-J combinations with a frequency above 0.0001, which together covered 98% to 99.2% of the repertoires. A TCS score was defined as the ratio between F50 (clonal expansion) and ExV (chaos), using BLOSUM62-based TCRdist between CDR3 peptides within each V-J. Welch's t-statistics and random forest reduced several hundred V-J features to about 12, which were used in a naive Bayes classifier (R e1071). No statistical method was used to fix the sample size in advance, and group allocation was not hidden from the investigators. The paper reports TCR Vbeta CDR3 sequencing of over 130 peripheral blood samples: 40 to 45 ophthalmopathy, roughly 80 hyperthyroidism and 17 progressor patients.

The sequence joins TRBV5-1 to TRBJ2-1, with 11 bases in between that match TRBD2. The material was peripheral blood mononuclear cells (PBMCs), obtained at new diagnosis, from a patient treated with antithyroid drugs. This clonotype was obtained from a man aged 35-49 years with Graves disease. Donor details come from another sample of the same person, matched by shared clones. CDR3 sequence: CASSFGPLLAGVYNEQFF. The nucleotide sequence reads as follows: TGCGCCAGCAGCTTCGGCCCCCTACTAGCGGGAGTTTACAATGAGCAGTTCTTC.